This TCR beta chain comes out of a study of a mutant IDH1 vaccine in newly diagnosed glioma. As concerns this clone: No antigen is known for it.

Sample time point: week 11, during vaccination. Every single dose of the vaccine, 300 ug of mutant IDH1 20-mer peptide, came with topical imiquimod. The assay was immunoSEQ multiplex PCR, and TCRdb's table has in-frame clones only and misses some. The sample carries roughly 70,000 clones, roughly 80% recorded once. Between the trimmed V and J ends, which lost 5 bases and 3 bases, there was a span of 14 bases. From germline, CDR1 is SGHNT and CDR2 YYREEE (reference sequence). CDR3 length: 14 amino acids. The source is a woman between 45 and 60 years old with glioma. This sample comprised PBMCs, obtained from a glioma patient whose treatment included an IDH1 peptide vaccine. The chain has TRBV5-4 and TRBJ2-5; D remains unclear. The CDR3 DNA follows: TGTGCCAGCAGTGACCCAAACTTAGAAGAGACCCAGTACTTC. Its translation: CASSDPNLEETQYF. The whole variable domain, remainder taken from reference TRBV5-4 and TRBJ2-5, is ETGVTQSPTHLIKTRGQQVTLRCSSQSGHNTVSWYQQALGQGPQFIFQYYREEENGRGNFPPRFSGLQFPNYSSELNVNALELDDSALYLCASSDPNLEETQYFGPGTRLLVL.